What follows are 23 T cell receptor beta chains derived from one specimen sequenced in a study of T cell changes during pregnancy in multiple sclerosis. TCRdb keeps only in-frame clones here, not all; method: immunoSEQ multiplex PCR. The sample records tens of thousands of clones, roughly nine tenths being singletons. This specimen consisted of CD4+ T cells from peripheral blood mononuclear cells, obtained in the first trimester of pregnancy. Receptor source: a female donor with multiple sclerosis, enrolled in a pregnancy study.

The CDR3 loop reads CASSLDGGGADEQYF. For the CDR3, the DNA is TGTGCCAGCAGCTTAGATGGCGGGGGGGCCGACGAGCAGTACTTC. The J gene is TRBJ2-7, the V gene TRBV11-3; 9 bases map to TRBD2. V was clipped by 0 bases and J by 5 bases; unmatched bases: 5. This CDR3 has 15 residues. Per germline, CDR1 SGHNT and CDR2 YENEEA.

The chain joins TRBV29-1 to TRBJ1-4; 7 bases are a match to TRBD1. This CDR3 comprises 14 residues. CDR1 and CDR2 from the germline V gene are SQVTM and ANQGSEA. With V trimmed by 4 bases and J by 7 bases, 9 bases remained unmatched. The CDR3 bases are TGCAGCGTTGCACCGTACAGGGGCGGTGAAAAACTGTTTTTT. Encoded protein: CSVAPYRGGEKLFF.

This clone occurred once. CDR3 bases: TGCGCCAGCAGCCGCGGCTATAGCAATCAGCCCCAGCATTTT. This codes for CASSRGYSNQPQHF. V gene TRBV4-3 combines with J gene TRBJ1-5; D unclear. Germline CDR1 and CDR2: LGHNA and YSLEER. The CDR3 is made up of 14 amino acids. Trimming shortened V by 4 bases and J by 0 bases, and 7 bases separated the two germline ends.

This clone was detected only once. The chain uses TRBV7-2 and TRBJ1-5; D perhaps matches TRBD1 (6 bases). The CDR3 loop spans 14 amino acids. Trimming removed 5 bases at V and 8 bases at J, with 16 bases between. Germline V gives CDR1 SGHTA, CDR2 FQGNSA. The CDR3 DNA reads TGTGCCAGCAGCGCGCACAGGGAGCTAAAGCCCCAGCATTTT. Its translation: CASSAHRELKPQHF.

This clone was detected once. The chain carries TRBV7-3 and TRBJ2-7; D may be TRBD2 (5 bases). CDR3 length: 12 amino acids. V dropped 2 bases and J dropped 5 bases, with 7 bases sitting between them. Germline assignment: CDR1 SGHTA and CDR2 FQGTGA. CDR3 sequence (DNA): TGTGCCAGCAGCTTAGACGGGGACGAGCAGTACTTC. It translates to CASSLDGDEQYF.

This chain uses TRBV6-5 with TRBJ2-3; a weak D match, TRBD2 (5 bases). V was pared by 3 bases and J by 0 bases, with 10 bases between. Germline CDR1 reads MNHEY; CDR2 reads SVGAGI. The CDR3 totals 15 residues. The CDR3 here is CASSYGAESTDTQYF. CDR3 nucleotides: TGTGCCAGCAGTTATGGAGCGGAAAGCACAGATACGCAGTATTTT.

The rearrangement uses TRBV11-2 and TRBJ2-1; a weak D match, TRBD2 (5 bases). Looked up from germline, CDR1 is SGHAT and CDR2 is FQNNGV. The V end lost 4 bases, the J end lost 0 bases, and 13 bases lay between the germline ends. The CDR3 is 16 residues long. CDR3 region: CASSSRTVNSYNEQFF. The CDR3 DNA is TGTGCCAGCAGCTCCCGGACTGTGAACTCCTACAATGAGCAGTTCTTC. The full variable domain, completed using reference TRBV11-2 and TRBJ2-1, is EAGVAQSPRYKIIEKRQSVAFWCNPISGHATLYWYQQILGQGPKLLIQFQNNGVVDDSQLPKDRFSAERLKGVDSTLKIQPAKLEDSAVYLCASSSRTVNSYNEQFFGPGTRLTVL.

This clone appeared a single time. The J gene is TRBJ1-2, the V gene TRBV9; 9 nucleotides agree with TRBD1. In germline, CDR1 is SGDLS, CDR2 YYNGEE. CDR3 length: 13 amino acids. Trimming removed 7 bases from V and 10 bases from J; junction bases left unmatched: 11. The CDR3, as DNA: TGTGCCAGCGGCGAACAGGGGGCAGCGGACTACACCTTC. Translating gives CASGEQGAADYTF.

The rearrangement uses TRBV4-1 and TRBJ1-2; possibly TRBD1 for D (5 bases). CDR3 size: 15 residues. CDR1 MGHRA and CDR2 YSYEKL come from the germline V gene. Trimming pared 0 bases from V and 4 bases from J, leaving 12 bases between. The CDR3 DNA reads as TGCGCCAGCAGCCAAGACCAGACAGCGACCTATGGCTACACCTTC. It specifies CASSQDQTATYGYTF.

This clone was observed once. This chain uses TRBV2 with TRBJ1-5; no reliable D call. Trimming pared 3 bases from V and 6 bases from J, leaving 6 bases between. This CDR3 is built from 12 residues. Germline CDR1 reads SNHLY; CDR2 reads FYNNEI. The CDR3 coding sequence is TGTGCCAGCAGTGAGAGGGTTCAGCCCCAGCATTTT. It yields the protein CASSERVQPQHF.

The chain couples TRBV11-2 to TRBJ2-1, with 10 bases matching TRBD2. Trimming took 5 bases from V and 4 from J; bases not matched to a gene: 11. The CDR3 runs to 17 residues. Germline-derived CDR1 and CDR2 are SGHAT and FQNNGV. The chain's CDR3 is CASSTRAAGGGYNEQFF. In nucleotides, the CDR3 is TGTGCCAGCAGCACGAGAGCAGCGGGGGGGGGATACAATGAGCAGTTCTTC.

This chain connects TRBV29-1 to TRBJ1-1; tentative D call: TRBD1 (6 bases). Trimming cost V 1 base and J 4 bases, with 13 bases left between them. This CDR3 comprises 14 residues. From germline, CDR1 is SQVTM and CDR2 ANQGSEA. This CDR3 reads CSVEGRQGITEAFF. Here the CDR3 DNA reads TGCAGCGTTGAAGGGCGGCAGGGGATCACTGAAGCTTTCTTT.

The J gene is TRBJ1-2, the V gene TRBV15, with TRBD1 matching 8 bases. Germline V gene lookup returns CDR1 LNHNV and CDR2 YYDKDF (reference sequence). The CDR3 has 19 amino acids. The trim removed 0 bases at V and 8 bases at J, leaving 20 bases unmatched. In DNA form, the CDR3 reads TGTGCCACCAGCAGAGATTTGCGCGGACAGGGCGGACGGACTTCGGGCTACACCTTC. Protein sequence: CATSRDLRGQGGRTSGYTF.

The V and J genes are TRBV9 and TRBJ1-2; possibly TRBD1 for D (5 bases). The CDR3 consists of 15 residues. The germline CDR1 and CDR2 sequences are SGDLS and YYNGEE. V was clipped by 3 bases and J by 3 bases, with 15 bases between them. The CDR3 region is CASSAVITGDYGYTF. For the CDR3, the DNA is TGTGCCAGCAGCGCAGTCATCACAGGCGACTATGGCTACACCTTC.

The count of this clone is one. CDR3: CASSPSLYNEQFF. CDR3 in DNA: TGCGCCAGCAGCCCTAGCTTATACAATGAGCAGTTCTTC. V gene TRBV5-1 combines with J gene TRBJ2-1; a weak D match, TRBD2 (5 bases). Germline loops: CDR1 SGHRS, CDR2 YFSETQ. V was trimmed by 4 bases and J by 4 bases, leaving 9 bases between them. The CDR3 consists of 13 residues.

The chain joins TRBV6-5 to TRBJ1-1, with D possibly matching TRBD1 (6 bases). The CDR3 has 14 residues. From germline, CDR1 is MNHEY and CDR2 SVGAGI. The V end was cut by 0 bases, the J end by 10 bases, with 15 bases between. The CDR3 spells CASSYSTTGRIAFF. In DNA, the CDR3 is TGTGCCAGCAGTTACTCCACGACAGGCCGTATAGCTTTCTTT.

The chain is built from TRBV28 and TRBJ2-7; 8 bases are shared with TRBD1. This CDR3 spans 15 amino acids. The V and J ends lost 8 bases and 0 bases, in that order; junction bases with no gene match: 9. From germline, CDR1 is MDHEN and CDR2 SYDVKM. The CDR3 is CASGKTGDLSYEQYF. CDR3 DNA sequence: TGTGCCAGCGGTAAGACAGGGGACCTCTCCTACGAGCAGTACTTC. The whole variable domain, remainder taken from reference TRBV28 and TRBJ2-7, is DVKVTQSSRYLVKRTGEKVFLECVQDMDHENMFWYRQDPGLGLRLIYFSYDVKMKEKGDIPEGYSVSREKKERFSLILESASTNQTSMYLCASGKTGDLSYEQYFGPGTRLTVT.

The J gene is TRBJ2-7, the V gene TRBV29-1; 9 nucleotides match TRBD1. With 6 bases clipped from V and 5 bases from J, the junction kept 14 bases outside the gene matches. Per germline, CDR1 SQVTM and CDR2 ANQGSEA. The CDR3 loop spans 15 amino acids. CDR3 protein: CSVGMTGTGWDEQYF. The DNA of the CDR3 is TGCAGCGTCGGGATGACTGGGACAGGGTGGGACGAGCAGTACTTC.

The gene calls are TRBV28 and TRBJ1-1; the D gene is possibly TRBD1 (5 bases). The CDR3 length is 16 residues. Germline V gene lookup returns CDR1 MDHEN and CDR2 SYDVKM. Trimming pared 8 bases from V and 2 bases from J, leaving 21 bases between. The chain's CDR3 is CASPSGRGEDNTEAFF. The CDR3, as DNA: TGTGCCAGCCCATCCGGCCGGGGGGAGGACAACACTGAAGCTTTCTTT. The full variable domain, in which reference TRBV28 and TRBJ1-1 provide the parts outside the CDR3, is DVKVTQSSRYLVKRTGEKVFLECVQDMDHENMFWYRQDPGLGLRLIYFSYDVKMKEKGDIPEGYSVSREKKERFSLILESASTNQTSMYLCASPSGRGEDNTEAFFGQGTRLTVV.

V gene TRBV19 combines with J gene TRBJ1-1; D is possibly TRBD1 (5 bases). The germline gives CDR1 LNHDA, CDR2 SQIVND (reference sequence). The V end was cut by 1 base, the J end by 5 bases, with 11 bases between. The CDR3 runs to 14 residues. Here the CDR3 DNA reads TGTGCCAGTAGTATAGCCCGCGGGGGGACTGAAGCTTTCTTT. It translates to CASSIARGGTEAFF.

The chain uses TRBV6-1 and TRBJ2-1, with TRBD2 identical over 9 bases. Per the germline V gene, CDR1 is MNHNS and CDR2 is SASEGT. V trimming: 6 bases; J trimming: 5 bases; junction bases outside the gene matches: 8. This CDR3 region has 15 residues. In nucleotides, the CDR3 is TGTGCCAGCAGACAAGCGGGGGGATTAAACAATGAGCAGTTCTTC. This translates into CASRQAGGLNNEQFF.

This chain uses TRBV7-9 with TRBJ1-4; weak D call: TRBD1 (6 bases). This CDR3 comprises 16 residues. Trimming removed 6 bases from V and 7 bases from J, with 21 bases in between. Germline V gene data show CDR1 as SEHNR and CDR2 as FQNEAQ (reference sequence). This CDR3 is CASSRGGVEGSEKLFF. DNA for the CDR3: TGTGCCAGCAGTAGGGGGGGCGTGGAAGGGAGTGAAAAACTGTTTTTT.

The V and J genes are TRBV14 and TRBJ2-1, with 9 bases that match TRBD1. The CDR3 is made up of 14 amino acids. V was pared by 4 bases and J by 4 bases, with 2 bases of the junction left unmatched. Germline V gene lookup returns CDR1 SGHDN and CDR2 FVKESK. The CDR3 region is CASSPQGAYNEQFF. CDR3 DNA sequence: TGTGCCAGCAGCCCACAGGGGGCTTACAATGAGCAGTTCTTC. The variable domain in full, with the rest retrieved from reference TRBV14 and TRBJ2-1, is EAGVTQFPSHSVIEKGQTVTLRCDPISGHDNLYWYRRVMGKEIKFLLHFVKESKQDESGMPNNRFLAERTGGTYSTLKVQPAELEDSGVYFCASSPQGAYNEQFFGPGTRLTVL.